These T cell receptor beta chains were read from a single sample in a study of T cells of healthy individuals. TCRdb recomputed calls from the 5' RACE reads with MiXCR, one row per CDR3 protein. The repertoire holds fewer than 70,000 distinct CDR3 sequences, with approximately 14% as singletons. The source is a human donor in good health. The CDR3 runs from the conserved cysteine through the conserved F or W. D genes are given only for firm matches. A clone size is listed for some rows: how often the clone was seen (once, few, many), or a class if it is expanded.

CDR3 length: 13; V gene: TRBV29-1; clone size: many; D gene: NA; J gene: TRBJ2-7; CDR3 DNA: TGCAGCGTCCCCCGAGACGACTCCTACGAGCAGTACTTC; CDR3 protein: CSVPRDDSYEQYF
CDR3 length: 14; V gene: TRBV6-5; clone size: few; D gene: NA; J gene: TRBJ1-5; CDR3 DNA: TGTGCCAGCAGCCGTAAGTGGGACAATCAGCCCCAGCATTTT; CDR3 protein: CASSRKWDNQPQHF
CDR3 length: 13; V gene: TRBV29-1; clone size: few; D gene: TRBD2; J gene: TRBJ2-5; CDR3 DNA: TGCAGCGTCTCGACTAGCGGAGGGGAGACCCAGTACTTC; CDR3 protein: CSVSTSGGETQYF
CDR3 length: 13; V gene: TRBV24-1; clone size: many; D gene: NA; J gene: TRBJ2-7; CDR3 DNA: TGTGCCACCAGTGATTTCGCAGGAGTGGAGCAGTACTTC; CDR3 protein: CATSDFAGVEQYF
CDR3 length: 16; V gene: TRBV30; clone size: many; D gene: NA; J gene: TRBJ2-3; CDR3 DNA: TGTGCCTGGAGTGTACTCGGCGGTTCTCTAACAGATACGCAGTATTTT; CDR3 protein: CAWSVLGGSLTDTQYF
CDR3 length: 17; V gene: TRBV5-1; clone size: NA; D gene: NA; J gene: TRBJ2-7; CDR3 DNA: TGCGCCAGCAGCTTTCCCTCCTCACCGATAAACTCCTACGAGCAGTACTTC; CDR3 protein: CASSFPSSPINSYEQYF
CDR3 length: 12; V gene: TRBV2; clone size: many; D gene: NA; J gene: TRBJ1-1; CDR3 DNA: TGTGCCAGCACTCTGGAAGGGGAGGGAGCTTTCTTT; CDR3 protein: CASTLEGEGAFF
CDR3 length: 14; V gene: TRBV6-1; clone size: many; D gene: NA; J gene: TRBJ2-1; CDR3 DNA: TGTGCCAGCAGTGAGGGACCTACCGAAAATGAGCAGTTCTTC; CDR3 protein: CASSEGPTENEQFF
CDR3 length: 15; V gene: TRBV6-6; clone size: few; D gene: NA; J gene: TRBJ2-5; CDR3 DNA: TGTGCCAGCAGTTATGTCCGGGACTTAAGGGAGACCCAGTACTTC; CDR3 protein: CASSYVRDLRETQYF
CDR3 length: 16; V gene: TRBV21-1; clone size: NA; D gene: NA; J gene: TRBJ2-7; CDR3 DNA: TGTGCCAGCAGCAAAGCACACCGGGACATCTCCTACGAGCAGTACTTC; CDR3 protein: CASSKAHRDISYEQYF
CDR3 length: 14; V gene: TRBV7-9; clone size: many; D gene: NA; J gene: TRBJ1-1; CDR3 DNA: TGTGCCAGCAGCCCGTTCGGGGTCGGGACTGAAGCTTTCTTT; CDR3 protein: CASSPFGVGTEAFF
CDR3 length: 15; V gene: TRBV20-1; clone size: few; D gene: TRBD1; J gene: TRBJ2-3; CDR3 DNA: TGCAGTGCCGTCACCGGGACAGGGGATTCAGATACGCAGTATTTT; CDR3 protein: CSAVTGTGDSDTQYF
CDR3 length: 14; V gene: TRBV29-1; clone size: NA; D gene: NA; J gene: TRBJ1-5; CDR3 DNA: TGCAGCGTTGAATGGTTCGGGGGGGATCAGCCCCAGCATTTT; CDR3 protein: CSVEWFGGDQPQHF
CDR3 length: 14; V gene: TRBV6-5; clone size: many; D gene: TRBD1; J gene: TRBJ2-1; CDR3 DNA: TGTGCCAGCAGCACAGGGGGACCTGGCGGTGAGCAGTTCTTC; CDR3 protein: CASSTGGPGGEQFF
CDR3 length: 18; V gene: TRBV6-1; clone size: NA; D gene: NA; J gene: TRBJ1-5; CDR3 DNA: TGTGCCAGCAGTGAAGGTGCAGGCAGGGCCGGAGGTAATCAGCCCCAGCATTTT; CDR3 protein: CASSEGAGRAGGNQPQHF
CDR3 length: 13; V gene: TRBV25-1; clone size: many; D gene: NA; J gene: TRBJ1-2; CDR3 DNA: TGTGCCAGCAGGTCGGACAGTCTCTATGGCTACACCTTC; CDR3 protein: CASRSDSLYGYTF
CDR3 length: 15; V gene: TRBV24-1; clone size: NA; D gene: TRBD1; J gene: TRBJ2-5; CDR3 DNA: TGTGCCACCAGTGATTCCTGGACAGGAAAGGGGACCCAGTACTTC; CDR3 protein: CATSDSWTGKGTQYF
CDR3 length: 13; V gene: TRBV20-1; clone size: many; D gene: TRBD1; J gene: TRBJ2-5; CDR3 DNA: TGCAGTGCAACCGACAGGGGACAAGAGACCCAGTACTTC; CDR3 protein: CSATDRGQETQYF
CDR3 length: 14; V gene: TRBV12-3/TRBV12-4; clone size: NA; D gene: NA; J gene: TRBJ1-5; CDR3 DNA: TGTGCCAGCAGTTTAGGGCAGGAACATCAGCCCCAGCATTTT; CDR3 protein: CASSLGQEHQPQHF
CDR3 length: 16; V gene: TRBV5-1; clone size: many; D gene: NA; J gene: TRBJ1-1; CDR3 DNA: TGCGCCAGCAGCTTGTTCAGGGCCGGGATGAACACTGAAGCTTTCTTT; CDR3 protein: CASSLFRAGMNTEAFF
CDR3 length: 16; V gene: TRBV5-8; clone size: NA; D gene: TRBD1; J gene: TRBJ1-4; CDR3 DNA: TGTGCCAGCAGCCCCGGGACAGGCCAACTAAGGGAAAAACTGTTTTTT; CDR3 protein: CASSPGTGQLREKLFF
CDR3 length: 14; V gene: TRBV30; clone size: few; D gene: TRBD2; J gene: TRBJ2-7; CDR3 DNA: TGTGCCTGGAGTGGAACTAGCGGGGGTTACGAGCAGTACTTC; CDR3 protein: CAWSGTSGGYEQYF
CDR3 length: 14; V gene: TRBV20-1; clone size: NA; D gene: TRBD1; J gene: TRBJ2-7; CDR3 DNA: TGCAGTGCTAGAGATCCGAACAGGGGGTACGAGCAGTACTTC; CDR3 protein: CSARDPNRGYEQYF
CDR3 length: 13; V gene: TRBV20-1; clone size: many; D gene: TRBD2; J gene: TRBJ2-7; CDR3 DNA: TGCAGTGCTAGGGGACTAGCGGGAGACGAGCAGTACTTC; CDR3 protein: CSARGLAGDEQYF
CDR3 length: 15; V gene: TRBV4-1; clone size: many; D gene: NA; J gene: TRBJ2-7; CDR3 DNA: TGCGCCAGCAGTCCAATTAGCGGAATTGGCTACGAGCAGTACTTC; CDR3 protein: CASSPISGIGYEQYF
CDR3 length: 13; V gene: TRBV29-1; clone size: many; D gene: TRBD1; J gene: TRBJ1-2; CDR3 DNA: TGCAGCGCCGGGACAGGGAATAGCTATGGCTACACCTTC; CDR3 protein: CSAGTGNSYGYTF
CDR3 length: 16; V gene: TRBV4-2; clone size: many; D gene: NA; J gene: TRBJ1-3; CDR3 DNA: TGTGCCAGCAGCCAAGAGGGACAAGACTCTGGAAACACCATATATTTT; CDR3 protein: CASSQEGQDSGNTIYF